Presented here are 31 T cell receptor beta chains from one specimen sequenced in a study of blood T cell repertoires in COVID-19. Produced via immunoSEQ multiplex PCR; TCRdb's table is partial and in-frame only. The sample has about 480,000 clones; nearly 90% are singletons. The sequencing sample was made of PBMCs or T cells enriched from blood (not recorded which). These receptors were collected from a woman aged 18-29 years with acute COVID-19.

V usage is TRBV28 and J usage is TRBJ2-5; weak D call: TRBD2 (7 bases). V shed 3 bases and J shed 7 bases, with 12 bases lying between them. The germline gives CDR1 MDHEN, CDR2 SYDVKM. The CDR3 is 13 residues long. The CDR3 DNA reads TGTGCCAGCAGTTTCCAGGGAGGGGGGACCCAGTACTTC. Protein sequence: CASSFQGGGTQYF.

This clone was found once. The chain carries TRBV28 and TRBJ1-5; TRBD1 matches 8 bases. The CDR3 has 14 residues. Germline V gene lookup returns CDR1 MDHEN and CDR2 SYDVKM. The V segment lost 4 bases and the J segment 4 bases; nucleotides outside the gene matches: 3. For the CDR3, the DNA is TGTGCCAGCAGTTATGGACAGGGTAATCAGCCCCAGCATTTT. As protein: CASSYGQGNQPQHF.

A remark on this clone: At one end the junction does not follow the germline gene, possibly because of a read error. J is TRBJ1-1 and V is TRBV7-9; maybe TRBD1 (6 bases). CDR3 length equals 13 residues. Looked up from germline, CDR1 is SEHNR and CDR2 is FQNEAQ (reference sequence). CDR3 protein: CASSLAHRAKAFF. For the CDR3, the DNA is TGTGCCAGCAGCCTAGCACACAGGGCTAAAGCTTTCTTT.

This chain connects TRBV2 to TRBJ1-1; 9 bases agree with TRBD1. V dropped 11 bases and J dropped 5; count of bases not matched to a gene: 9. CDR1 is SNHLY, CDR2 FYNNEI, per germline. This CDR3 comprises 13 residues. The CDR3 nucleotides read TGTGCCTCATCGGACAGGGGATATACTGAAGCTTTCTTT. Its translation is CASSDRGYTEAFF.

The chain employs TRBV5-1 and TRBJ2-2; 8 bases are shared with TRBD1. The CDR3 has 16 residues. J was trimmed by 7 bases and V by 1 base; bases with no gene match: 9. Germline CDR1 and CDR2: SGHRS and YFSETQ. This CDR3 is CASSLRAGGADGELFF. CDR3 DNA sequence: TGCGCCAGCAGCTTGAGGGCAGGGGGCGCAGACGGGGAGCTGTTTTTT.

The rearrangement uses TRBV19 and TRBJ2-3, with D maybe TRBD1 (5 bases). The CDR3 length is 12 residues. V lost 5 bases to trimming and J lost 4 bases, with 7 bases between them. Germline assignment: CDR1 LNHDA and CDR2 SQIVND (reference sequence). The CDR3 nucleotides read TGTGCCAGTAGTCAACAGGCAGATACGCAGTATTTT. Protein: CASSQQADTQYF.

The V call is TRBV5-1, the J call TRBJ2-1; D not certain. The CDR3 contains 13 residues. Germline CDR1 is SGHRS and CDR2 is YFSETQ. The V end lost 5 bases, the J end lost 7 bases, and 13 bases lay between the germline ends. The DNA of the CDR3 is TGCGCCAGCAGTTCATTTAGCCTGAATGAGCAGTTCTTC. This gives the protein CASSSFSLNEQFF.

The chain carries TRBV7-3 and TRBJ1-5; possible D gene TRBD1, 6 bases. Germline V lookup: CDR1 SGHTA, CDR2 FQGTGA. The CDR3 runs 14 residues. V was cut by 1 base and J by 7 bases, with 11 bases left in between. DNA of the CDR3: TGTGCCAGCAGCTTAAATCCAGGGACACAGCCCCAGCATTTT. Amino acids: CASSLNPGTQPQHF.

This clone was seen only once. This chain joins TRBV7-3 and TRBJ2-7; TRBD2 might be the D (5 bases). V was cut by 3 bases and J by 7 bases, with 16 bases left in between. This CDR3 has 14 residues. CDR1 SGHTA and CDR2 FQGTGA come from the germline V gene. The CDR3 protein is CASSLISGFQEQYF. The DNA of the CDR3 is TGTGCCAGCAGCTTGATTTCGGGATTTCAGGAGCAGTACTTC.

V gene TRBV21-1 combines with J gene TRBJ2-2; TRBD1 is taken as the D call from the table, unchecked against the DNA. TRBV21-1 is a known pseudogene. There are 14 residues in the CDR3. The CDR3 DNA reads as TGTGCCAGCAGCAAAGGGCAGAACACCGGGGAGCTGTTTTTT. This translates into CASSKGQNTGELFF.

The V gene is TRBV7-8, the J gene TRBJ1-2, with 10 bases fitting TRBD1. The CDR3 is made up of 16 amino acids. Looked up from germline, CDR1 is SGHVS and CDR2 is FQNEAQ. V was pared by 6 bases and J by 5 bases, with 12 bases of the junction left unmatched. The CDR3: CASSFRDRGLPYGYTF. CDR3 nucleotide sequence: TGTGCCAGCAGTTTCCGGGACAGGGGCCTCCCATATGGCTACACCTTC.

The rearrangement uses TRBV11-3 and TRBJ2-2; perhaps TRBD2 as D (6 bases). V lost 2 bases, J lost 5 bases, and 12 bases lay in between. CDR1 and CDR2 (germline): SGHNT, YENEEA. The CDR3 contains 15 residues. The chain's CDR3 is CASSLLLGGTGELFF. The CDR3 coding sequence is TGTGCCAGCAGCTTATTACTCGGAGGGACCGGGGAGCTGTTTTTT. The full variable domain, rest sourced from reference TRBV11-3 and TRBJ2-2, is EAGVVQSPRYKIIEKKQPVAFWCNPISGHNTLYWYLQNLGQGPELLIRYENEEAVDDSQLPKDRFSAERLKGVDSTLKIQPAELGDSAVYLCASSLLLGGTGELFFGEGSRLTVL.

CDR3 bases: TGTGCCAGCAGCTCAACTACGATGGAGCAGTACTTC. Amino acid sequence: CASSSTTMEQYF. The chain recombines TRBV7-9 with TRBJ2-7; D remains unclear. Trimming stripped 4 bases from V and 7 bases from J, with 11 bases between. The CDR3 has 12 amino acids. Germline V lookup: CDR1 SEHNR, CDR2 FQNEAQ (reference sequence). The entire variable domain, with the rest obtained from reference TRBV7-9 and TRBJ2-7, is as follows: DTGVSQNPRHKITKRGQNVTFRCDPISEHNRLYWYRQTLGQGPEFLTYFQNEAQLEKSRLLSDRFSAERPKGSFSTLEIQRTEQGDSAMYLCASSSTTMEQYFGPGTRLTVT.

The J gene is TRBJ1-6, the V gene TRBV6-5, with D hard to call. Germline CDR1 is MNHEY and CDR2 is SVGAGI. The ends were cut back, 6 bases at V and 0 bases at J, with 9 bases in the middle. The length of the CDR3 is 15 residues. For the CDR3, the DNA is TGTGCCAGCAGCCCCCTGAGCTCCTATAATTCACCCCTCCACTTT. Its protein is CASSPLSSYNSPLHF.

This rearrangement joins TRBV27 to TRBJ2-1, with D perhaps matching TRBD2 (6 bases). CDR1 and CDR2 from the germline V gene are MNHEY and SMNVEV (reference sequence). CDR3 length equals 14 residues. V lost 5 bases and J lost 8, with 16 bases in between. CDR3 loop: CASSARLVGDEQFF. DNA for the CDR3: TGTGCCAGCAGTGCAAGACTAGTCGGGGATGAGCAGTTCTTC.

The V and J genes are TRBV2 and TRBJ2-5; D gene uncertain. CDR1 and CDR2 from the germline V gene are SNHLY and FYNNEI. There are 13 residues in the CDR3. Trimming cost V 5 bases and J 2 bases, with 9 bases left between them. The CDR3 protein is CASSQRRQETQYF. CDR3 DNA sequence: TGTGCCAGCAGTCAACGGAGACAAGAGACCCAGTACTTC.

This clone was recorded once. J is TRBJ2-7 and V is TRBV9; TRBD1 might be the D (6 bases). Germline V lookup: CDR1 SGDLS, CDR2 YYNGEE. CDR3 length: 17 residues. Trimming took off 2 bases at V and 5 bases at J, with 23 bases between the two ends. CDR3 in amino acids: CASSVLGLRQGNDEQYF. CDR3 DNA sequence: TGTGCCAGCAGCGTTTTAGGCTTGCGGCAGGGGAACGACGAGCAGTACTTC.

The rearrangement uses TRBV19 and TRBJ2-3; 13 nucleotides match TRBD2. Trimming cost V 5 bases and J 3 bases; bases outside gene matches: 11. The CDR3 has 18 residues. Germline V gene sequence: CDR1 LNHDA, CDR2 SQIVND (reference sequence). CDR3 sequence reads: CASSLRLAGGQQTDTQYF. The CDR3 nucleotides are TGTGCCAGTAGTCTACGACTAGCGGGGGGCCAACAGACAGATACGCAGTATTTT.

The rearrangement joins TRBV7-9 to TRBJ1-2; 7 bases agree with TRBD1. The junction had 7 bases not matched to a gene; V was cut back by 4 bases and J by 5 bases. The germline gives CDR1 SEHNR, CDR2 FQNEAQ (reference sequence). The CDR3 is 14 residues long. The CDR3 DNA reads as TGTGCCAGCAGCTCATCGACAGGGCTATATGGCTACACCTTC. Translation gives CASSSSTGLYGYTF.

The chain recombines TRBV5-6 with TRBJ1-2, with D perhaps matching TRBD1 (5 bases). Deletions cut 0 bases from V and 1 base from J, with 13 bases between. This CDR3 region has 16 residues. The germline V gene has CDR1 SGHDT and CDR2 YYEEEE. DNA for the CDR3: TGTGCCAGCAGCTTGGTGGGCAGGGAAGATAACTATGGCTACACCTTC. Translating it yields CASSLVGREDNYGYTF.

This clone was detected only once. The V gene is TRBV7-2, the J gene TRBJ1-6; maybe TRBD1 (6 bases). Trimming removed 2 bases at V and 10 bases at J, with 6 bases between. The CDR3 length is 12 residues. Germline CDR1 and CDR2: SGHTA and FQGNSA. CDR3 sequence: CASSLRGSPLHF. Here the CDR3 DNA reads TGTGCCAGCAGCTTAAGGGGGTCACCCCTCCACTTT.

This chain joins TRBV29-1 and TRBJ1-5, with 9 bases matching TRBD1. This CDR3 is built from 17 residues. V was clipped by 4 bases and J by 0 bases; unmatched bases: 10. Looked up from germline, CDR1 is SQVTM and CDR2 is ANQGSEA. CDR3 nucleotide sequence: TGCAGCGTTGGATGGGGGACAGGGATCAATAGCAATCAGCCCCAGCATTTT. Its translation: CSVGWGTGINSNQPQHF.

The rearrangement joins TRBV10-2 to TRBJ2-2; TRBD1 might be the D (5 bases). V gave up 2 bases and J gave up 10 bases, with 11 bases separating them. Germline loops: CDR1 WSHSY, CDR2 SAAADI. The CDR3 length is 13 residues. CDR3 protein: CASSETMTVELFF. Here the CDR3 DNA reads TGCGCCAGCAGTGAGACCATGACAGTGGAGCTGTTTTTT.

The V gene is TRBV21-1, the J gene TRBJ2-7; the D segment call TRBD2 is taken from the table without a DNA check. TRBV21-1 is labeled a pseudogene. The CDR3 spans 16 residues. CDR3 protein: CASSKLRGSFSYEQYF. The CDR3 bases are TGTGCCAGCAGCAAACTGCGGGGCAGCTTCTCCTACGAGCAGTACTTC.

The chain combines TRBV3-1 (or the pseudogene TRBV3-2) with TRBJ1-4, with a weak D call TRBD1 (5 bases). The V and J ends lost 1 base and 5 bases respectively, with 14 bases between them. The CDR3 loop spans 16 amino acids. CDR1 is LGHDT and CDR2 is YNNKEL in the germline V gene (reference sequence). The CDR3 nucleotides are TGTGCCAGCAGCCAAGGCGGAGCGGGGGAAAATGAAAAACTGTTTTTT. As protein: CASSQGGAGENEKLFF.

This clone was observed a handful of times. This chain connects TRBV2 to TRBJ1-5; 9 nucleotides align to TRBD1. The CDR3 spans 15 residues. V dropped 7 bases and J dropped 2; count of bases not matched to a gene: 6. Germline CDR1 reads SNHLY; CDR2 reads FYNNEI. The CDR3 region is CASTPGQGGNQPQHF. The CDR3 DNA reads TGTGCCAGCACACCGGGACAGGGAGGCAATCAGCCCCAGCATTTT.

The genes are TRBV27 and TRBJ1-1; tentative D call: TRBD1 (6 bases). The CDR3 covers 14 residues. Trimming took 5 bases from V and 1 from J, leaving 11 bases between them. The germline gives CDR1 MNHEY, CDR2 SMNVEV (reference sequence). This chain's CDR3 is CASSPGTRNTEAFF. CDR3 bases: TGTGCCAGCAGTCCCGGGACAAGGAACACTGAAGCTTTCTTT.

The chain employs TRBV5-1 and TRBJ2-7, with 11 bases lining up with TRBD1. Per the germline V gene, CDR1 is SGHRS and CDR2 is YFSETQ. J lost 3 bases, V lost 4 bases, and 3 bases had no gene match. The CDR3 covers 14 residues. The CDR3 DNA follows: TGCGCCAGCAGCACGGACAGGGGGCACTACGAGCAGTACTTC. Its translation is CASSTDRGHYEQYF.

This chain joins TRBV27 and TRBJ1-1; D might be TRBD1 (6 bases). Trimming stripped 4 bases from V and 3 bases from J, with 9 bases between. The CDR3 has 13 residues. Per germline, CDR1 MNHEY and CDR2 SMNVEV (reference sequence). In nucleotides, the CDR3 is TGTGCCAGCAGTTACCGGACAGACACTGAAGCTTTCTTT. Protein: CASSYRTDTEAFF.

The V and J genes are TRBV7-2 and TRBJ1-1; TRBD1 aligns across 7 bases. Germline V lookup: CDR1 SGHTA, CDR2 FQGNSA. The CDR3 covers 15 residues. After removal of 5 bases from V and 2 bases from J, the junction contained 8 bases not matched to a gene. The CDR3 reads CASSPGQLYNTEAFF. CDR3 DNA sequence: TGTGCCAGCAGCCCGGGACAGCTATACAACACTGAAGCTTTCTTT.

The chain has TRBV7-9 and TRBJ1-5, with a tentative D call TRBD1 (6 bases). The germline V gene has CDR1 SEHNR and CDR2 FQNEAQ (reference sequence). The V end was cut by 5 bases, the J end by 1 base, with 12 bases between. The CDR3 is 15 residues long. The CDR3 loop reads CASSPGTSSNQPQHF. CDR3 nucleotides: TGTGCCAGCAGCCCAGGGACATCGAGCAATCAGCCCCAGCATTTT.